The rows below give T cell receptor beta chains drawn from one sample of a study of PD-1 blockade in classical Hodgkin lymphoma. Sequencing used immunoSEQ multiplex PCR; TCRdb keeps in-frame clones, though not all of them. This sample has 24,000 or so clones, with about 90% found just once. The sample consisted of CD4+ T cells from blood. The receptors were sampled from a human donor with classical Hodgkin lymphoma. The CDR3 runs from the conserved cysteine through the conserved F or W. Fields, in order: V gene, J gene, CDR3 protein.

TRBV30	TRBJ1-6	CAWSPGGTSPLHF
TRBV9	TRBJ2-1	CASSAVSGGGARHEQFF
TRBV2	TRBJ1-2	CASSRSDNPNYGYTF
TRBV10-3	TRBJ2-7	CATREGLLSYEQYF
TRBV25-1	TRBJ1-1	CASSEFGGRERAFF
TRBV7-9	TRBJ2-1	CASSPPRAEQFF
TRBV10-3	TRBJ2-2	CAISEGASGGTGELFF
TRBV4-3	TRBJ2-1	CASSHAPLRDRKYNEQFF
TRBV7-3	TRBJ2-7	CASSLIGIAGGISYEQYF
TRBV5-5	TRBJ1-2	CASSLRAGDNYGYTF
TRBV2	TRBJ1-5	CASRGPGRQPQHF
TRBV9	TRBJ1-2	CASSVKGEGATYGYTF
TRBV7-7	TRBJ2-1	CASSPTTGTSAYNEQFF
TRBV6-5	TRBJ1-5	CASSPRHHSNQPQHF
TRBV6-4	TRBJ2-2	CASSEGGGANTGELFF
TRBV20-1	TRBJ2-5	CSAAGQETQYF
TRBV6-1	TRBJ1-5	CASSVGGLYQPQHF